These 8 T cell receptor beta chains share one sample of origin, sequenced in a study of T cells in Graves' hyperthyroidism and ophthalmopathy. Using RNA transcripts as the source, TCR beta CDR3 regions were amplified. First-round RT-PCR targeting the TCR CDR3 was performed with the HTBI primer set. From the multiplex PCR reads, TCRdb called clonotypes with MiXCR, one entry per CDR3 protein. The data show 600,000 or so distinct CDR3 sequences, 46% seen once. Sequencing was performed on peripheral blood or thyroid tissue (not recorded which). These receptors came from a woman between 18 and 30 years old with Graves' hyperthyroidism.

This clonotype was detected a few times. This chain joins TRBV4-3 and TRBJ1-2, with D possibly matching TRBD1 (6 bases). The CDR3 extends over 15 amino acids. Germline lookup yields CDR1 LGHNA and CDR2 YSLEER. Trimming removed 0 bases at V and 3 bases at J, with 11 bases between. The CDR3 protein is CASSQDAAGDYGYTF. The CDR3 nucleotides are TGCGCCAGCAGCCAAGATGCGGCAGGGGACTATGGCTACACCTTC.

J is TRBJ2-5 and V is TRBV7-9, with TRBD1 matching 7 bases. The V and J ends lost 5 bases and 4 bases, in that order; junction bases with no gene match: 7. This CDR3 spans 14 amino acids. Germline V gene data show CDR1 as SEHNR and CDR2 as FQNEAQ (reference sequence). CDR3 sequence (DNA): TGTGCCAGCAGCCTCGACAGGGCGGGAGAGACCCAGTACTTC. Protein: CASSLDRAGETQYF.

The table lists this clonotype with a few counts. The gene calls are TRBV4-1 and TRBJ2-7, with TRBD2 matching 7 bases. There are 15 residues in the CDR3. Trimming cost V 0 bases and J 7 bases; bases outside gene matches: 9. From germline, CDR1 is MGHRA and CDR2 YSYEKL. The CDR3 DNA reads TGCGCCAGCAGCCAAGACGCGGGAGTGCCTTGGGAGCAGTACTTC. It codes for CASSQDAGVPWEQYF.

This clonotype was observed many times. CDR3 DNA sequence: TGTGCCAGCAGCTTAACGGCTAGCGGGACCGGGGAGCTGTTTTTT. The encoded protein is CASSLTASGTGELFF. The chain couples TRBV11-2 to TRBJ2-2; 8 bases agree with TRBD2. CDR3 length: 15 residues. The trim removed 2 bases at V and 5 bases at J, leaving 4 bases unmatched. From germline, CDR1 is SGHAT and CDR2 FQNNGV.

This clonotype was observed at least ten times. The chain links TRBV7-9 to TRBJ1-3, with D unresolved. This CDR3 contains 14 residues. Germline V CDR1 and CDR2: SEHNR, FQNEAQ (reference sequence). The germline V and J ends were trimmed by 6 bases and 2 bases, with 11 bases remaining between them. For the CDR3, the DNA is TGTGCCAGCAGTTCGGGGATAACTGGAAACACCATATATTTT. Amino acid sequence: CASSSGITGNTIYF. Variable domain in full (rest from reference TRBV7-9 and TRBJ1-3): DTGVSQNPRHKITKRGQNVTFRCDPISEHNRLYWYRQTLGQGPEFLTYFQNEAQLEKSRLLSDRFSAERPKGSFSTLEIQRTEQGDSAMYLCASSSGITGNTIYFGEGSWLTVV.

This rearrangement joins TRBV7-3 to TRBJ1-5; no clear D gene. The CDR3 totals 17 residues. Trimming removed 4 bases from V and 0 bases from J, with 16 bases in between. Looked up from germline, CDR1 is SGHTA and CDR2 is FQGTGA. The CDR3 spells CASSSNLTEISNQPQHF. The CDR3 bases are TGTGCCAGCAGCTCAAATCTGACGGAGATTAGCAATCAGCCCCAGCATTTT.

With respect to this clonotype: A much bigger clone sits one base away, suggesting this may be a read error. The rearrangement uses TRBV2 and TRBJ1-1, with D possibly TRBD1 on 5 matching bases. The CDR3 loop spans 14 amino acids. The germline gives CDR1 SNHLY, CDR2 FYNNEI. The CDR3 nucleotides read TGTGCCACCCCTGGCGGGACGGTGAACACTGAAACTTTCTTT. Residues: CATPGGTVNTETFF.

There are many counts of this clonotype. V is TRBV7-6 and J is TRBJ2-5; D gene uncertain. Germline V gene lookup returns CDR1 SGHVS and CDR2 FNYEAQ. This CDR3 is built from 13 residues. The V end lost 2 bases, the J end lost 1 base, and 5 bases lay between the germline ends. Here the CDR3 DNA reads TGTGCCAGCAGCTTAAGGTTCCAAGAGACCCAGTACTTC. It is translated as CASSLRFQETQYF.